One TCR beta chain is described in this entry. Its antigen is as yet unknown. This specimen comes from a study of OX40 agonist ivuxolimab in advanced cancers. Looking at the study overall: Dose-escalation patients were diagnosed with hepatocellular carcinoma, melanoma, renal cell cancer or head and neck cancer.

Study observations and caveats: Both blood CD4+ and CD8+ T cells showed clonal growth by week 6 at 0.1 to 3.0 mg/kg. On average, CD8+ T cells showed a greater number of expanded clones than CD4+.

If patients had autoimmune disease history or systemic immunosuppression, they were excluded. Here immunoSEQ multiplex PCR was the method, and the copy in TCRdb shows in-frame clones only, minus some. The repertoire holds 45,000 to 65,000 clones, with 70% to 90% as singletons. V was trimmed by 0 bases and J by 6 bases, leaving 12 bases between them. Per the germline V gene, CDR1 is LGHNA and CDR2 is YSLEER. The CDR3 runs 15 residues. The receptor was derived from an adult with an advanced solid tumor such as melanoma, head and neck, liver or kidney cancer. The source was CD4+ or CD8+ T cells sorted from blood, collected in a trial of the OX40 agonist ivuxolimab. The chain recombines TRBV4-3 with TRBJ1-5; possible D gene TRBD1, 6 bases. CDR3 amino acids: CASSQDTGLGQPQHF. CDR3 coding DNA: TGCGCCAGCAGCCAAGATACAGGGCTTGGTCAGCCCCAGCATTTT.